The 6 T cell receptor beta chains below were found in one sample sequenced in a study of identical twins. TCRdb analysed the 5' RACE reads with MiXCR anew, one entry per CDR3 protein. The sample yields 640,000 or so distinct CDR3 sequences, around 5.7% seen once. The sample comprised naive T cells sorted from blood. All receptors come from a man in his late teens or twenties in good health.

This clonotype is labeled medium-sized. This sequence joins TRBV25-1 and TRBJ2-5; D remains unclear. Germline V lookup: CDR1 MGHDK, CDR2 SYGVNS. Trimming cost V 3 bases and J 0 bases, with 8 bases left between them. The CDR3 has 14 residues. CDR3 DNA sequence: TGTGCCAGCAGTGAGCGAGGTCACCAAGAGACCCAGTACTTC. This sequence encodes CASSERGHQETQYF. Supplemented by reference TRBV25-1 and TRBJ2-5, the full variable domain reads EADIYQTPRYLVIGTGKKITLECSQTMGHDKMYWYQQDPGMELHLIHYSYGVNSTEKGDLSSESTVSRIRTEHFPLTLESARPSHTSQYLCASSERGHQETQYFGPGTRLLVL.

This clonotype has just a few counts. V is TRBV19 and J is TRBJ1-2; D remains unclear. V lost 3 bases to trimming and J lost 3 bases, with 11 bases between them. The CDR3 contains 14 residues. The germline gives CDR1 LNHDA, CDR2 SQIVND (reference sequence). The CDR3 DNA is TGTGCCAGTAGTATGGGAGACTTCGACTATGGCTACACCTTC. Encoded protein: CASSMGDFDYGYTF.

This clonotype was picked up many times. V is TRBV29-1 and J is TRBJ2-2, with 8 bases identical to TRBD2. V was clipped by 4 bases and J by 6 bases; unmatched bases: 4. The CDR3 is 13 residues long. CDR1 SQVTM and CDR2 ANQGSEA come from the germline V gene. CDR3 DNA: TGCAGCGTTGGCCGGGAGGGTGCCGGGGAGCTGTTTTTT. It is translated as CSVGREGAGELFF.

The gene calls are TRBV5-1 and TRBJ2-5; 7 bases are shared with TRBD2. V trimming: 0 bases; J trimming: 5 bases; junction bases outside the gene matches: 7. CDR1 and CDR2 from the germline V gene are SGHRS and YFSETQ. There are 15 residues in the CDR3. The CDR3 loop reads CASSLVGTNLETQYF. The DNA for the CDR3 is TGCGCCAGCAGCTTGGTTGGGACTAACTTGGAGACCCAGTACTTC.

This clonotype was counted at least ten times. The rearrangement links TRBV20-1 to TRBJ2-3; D possibly matches TRBD1 or TRBD2 (5 bases each). Germline CDR1 DFQATT, CDR2 SNEGSKA (reference sequence). V was trimmed by 5 bases and J by 2 bases, leaving 11 bases between them. This CDR3 spans 13 amino acids. CDR3 sequence: CSALLGVTDTQYF. Written as DNA, the CDR3 is TGCAGTGCTTTACTAGGGGTCACAGATACGCAGTATTTT.

This clonotype was picked up a small number of times. CDR3 nucleotides: TGTGCCAGCAGCTCATTCCGGGACAGGGCAATGAGCTCCTACAATGAGCAGTTCTTC. It translates to CASSSFRDRAMSSYNEQFF. V is TRBV7-6 and J is TRBJ2-1, with 9 bases aligning to TRBD1. Germline V gene data show CDR1 as SGHVS and CDR2 as FNYEAQ. V gave up 4 bases and J gave up 0 bases; unmatched junction bases: 13. This CDR3 has 19 amino acids.